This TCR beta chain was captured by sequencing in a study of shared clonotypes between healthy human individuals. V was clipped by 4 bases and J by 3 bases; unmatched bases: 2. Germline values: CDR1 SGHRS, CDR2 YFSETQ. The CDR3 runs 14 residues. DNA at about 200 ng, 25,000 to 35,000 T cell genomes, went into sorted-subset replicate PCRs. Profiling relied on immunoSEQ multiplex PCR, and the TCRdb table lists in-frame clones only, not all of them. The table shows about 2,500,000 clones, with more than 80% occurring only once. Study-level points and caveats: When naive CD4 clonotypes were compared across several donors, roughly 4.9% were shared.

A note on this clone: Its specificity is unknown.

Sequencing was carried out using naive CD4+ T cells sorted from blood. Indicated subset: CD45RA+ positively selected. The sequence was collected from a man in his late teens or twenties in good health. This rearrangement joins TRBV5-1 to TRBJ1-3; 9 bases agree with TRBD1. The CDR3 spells CASSVDRGGNTIYF. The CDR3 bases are TGCGCCAGCAGCGTGGACAGGGGTGGAAACACCATATATTTT.